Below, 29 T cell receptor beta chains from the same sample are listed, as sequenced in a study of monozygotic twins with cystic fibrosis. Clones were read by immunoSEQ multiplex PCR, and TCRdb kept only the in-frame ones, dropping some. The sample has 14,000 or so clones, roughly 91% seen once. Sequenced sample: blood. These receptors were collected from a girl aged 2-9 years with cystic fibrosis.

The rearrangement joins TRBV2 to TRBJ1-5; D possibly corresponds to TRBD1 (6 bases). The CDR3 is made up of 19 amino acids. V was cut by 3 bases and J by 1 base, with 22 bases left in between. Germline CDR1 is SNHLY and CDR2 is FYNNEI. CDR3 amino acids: CASSERQAPAPESNQPQHF. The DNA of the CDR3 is TGTGCCAGCAGTGAGAGACAGGCCCCGGCCCCCGAAAGCAATCAGCCCCAGCATTTT.

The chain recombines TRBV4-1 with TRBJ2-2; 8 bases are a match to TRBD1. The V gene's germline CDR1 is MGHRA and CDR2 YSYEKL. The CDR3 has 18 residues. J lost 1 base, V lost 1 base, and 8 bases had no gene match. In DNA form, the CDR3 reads TGCGCCAGCAGCCAAGTCGGAACAGGACAGGGGAACACCGGGGAGCTGTTTTTT. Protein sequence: CASSQVGTGQGNTGELFF.

The CDR3 here is CASSATIGTGELFF. CDR3 DNA sequence: TGTGCCAGCAGCGCTACTATCGGCACCGGGGAGCTGTTTTTT. This sequence joins TRBV9 and TRBJ2-2; D ambiguous. This CDR3 has 14 residues. Germline CDR1 reads SGDLS; CDR2 reads YYNGEE. Trimming shortened V by 3 bases and J by 4 bases, and 10 bases separated the two germline ends.

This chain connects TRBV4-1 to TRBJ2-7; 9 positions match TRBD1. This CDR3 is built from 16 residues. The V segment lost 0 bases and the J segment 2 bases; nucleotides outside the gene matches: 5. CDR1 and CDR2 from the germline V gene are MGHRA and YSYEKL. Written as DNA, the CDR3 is TGCGCCAGCAGCCAAGAACCGGGACAGGGACCCTACGAGCAGTACTTC. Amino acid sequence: CASSQEPGQGPYEQYF.

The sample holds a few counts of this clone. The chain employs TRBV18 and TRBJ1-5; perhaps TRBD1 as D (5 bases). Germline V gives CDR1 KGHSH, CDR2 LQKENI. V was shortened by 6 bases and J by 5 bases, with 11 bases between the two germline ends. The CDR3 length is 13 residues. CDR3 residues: CASSQGGDQPQHF. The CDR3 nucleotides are TGTGCCAGCTCCCAGGGTGGGGATCAGCCCCAGCATTTT. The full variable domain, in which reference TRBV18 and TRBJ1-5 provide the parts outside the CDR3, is NAGVMQNPRHLVRRRGQEARLRCSPMKGHSHVYWYRQLPEEGLKFMVYLQKENIIDESGMPKERFSAEFPKEGPSILRIQQVVRGDSAAYFCASSQGGDQPQHFGDGTRLSIL.

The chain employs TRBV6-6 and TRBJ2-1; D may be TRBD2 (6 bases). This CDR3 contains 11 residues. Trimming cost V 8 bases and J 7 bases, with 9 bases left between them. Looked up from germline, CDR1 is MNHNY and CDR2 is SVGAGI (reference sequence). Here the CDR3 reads CASLAWNEQFF. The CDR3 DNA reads TGTGCCAGCCTAGCGTGGAATGAGCAGTTCTTC.

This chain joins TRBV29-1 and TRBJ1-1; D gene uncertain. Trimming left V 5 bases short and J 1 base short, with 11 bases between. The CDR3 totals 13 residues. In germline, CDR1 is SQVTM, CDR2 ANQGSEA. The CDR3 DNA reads TGCAGCGTTCTTTCAGGACCGAACACTGAAGCTTTCTTT. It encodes CSVLSGPNTEAFF.

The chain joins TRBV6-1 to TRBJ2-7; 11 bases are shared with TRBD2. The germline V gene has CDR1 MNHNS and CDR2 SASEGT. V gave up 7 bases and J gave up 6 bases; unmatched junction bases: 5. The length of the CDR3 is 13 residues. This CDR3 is CASNLGTSGEQYF. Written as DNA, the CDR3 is TGTGCCAGCAACTTAGGGACTAGCGGCGAGCAGTACTTC.

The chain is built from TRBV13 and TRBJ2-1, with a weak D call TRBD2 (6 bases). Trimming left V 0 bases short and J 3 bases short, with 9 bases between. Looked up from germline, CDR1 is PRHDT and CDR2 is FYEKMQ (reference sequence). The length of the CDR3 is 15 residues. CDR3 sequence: CASSLGGSDYNEQFF. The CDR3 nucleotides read TGTGCCAGCAGCTTAGGCGGGAGTGACTACAATGAGCAGTTCTTC.

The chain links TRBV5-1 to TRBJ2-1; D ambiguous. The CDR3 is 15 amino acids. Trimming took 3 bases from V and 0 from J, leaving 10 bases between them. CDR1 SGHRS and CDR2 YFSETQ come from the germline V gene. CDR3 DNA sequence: TGCGCCAGCAGCTCCCCGCATGACTCCTACAATGAGCAGTTCTTC. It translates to CASSSPHDSYNEQFF.

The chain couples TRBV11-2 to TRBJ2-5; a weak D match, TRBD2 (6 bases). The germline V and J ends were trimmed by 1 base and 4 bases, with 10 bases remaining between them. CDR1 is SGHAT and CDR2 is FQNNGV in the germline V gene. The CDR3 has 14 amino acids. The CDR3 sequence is CASSLGGGGETQYF. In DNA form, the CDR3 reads TGTGCCAGCAGCTTAGGTGGGGGAGGAGAGACCCAGTACTTC.

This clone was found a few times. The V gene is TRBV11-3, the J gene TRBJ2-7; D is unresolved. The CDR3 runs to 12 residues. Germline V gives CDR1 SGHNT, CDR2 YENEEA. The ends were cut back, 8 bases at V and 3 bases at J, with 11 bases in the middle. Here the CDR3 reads CASESGFYEQYF. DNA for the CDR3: TGTGCCAGCGAGTCGGGTTTCTACGAGCAGTACTTC.

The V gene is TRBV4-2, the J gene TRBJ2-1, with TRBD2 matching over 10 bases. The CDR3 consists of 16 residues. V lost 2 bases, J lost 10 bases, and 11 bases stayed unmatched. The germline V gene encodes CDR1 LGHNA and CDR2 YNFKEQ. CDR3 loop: CASSQNRAGGGNEQFF. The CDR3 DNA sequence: TGTGCCAGCAGCCAAAATCGAGCGGGAGGGGGCAACGAGCAGTTCTTC.

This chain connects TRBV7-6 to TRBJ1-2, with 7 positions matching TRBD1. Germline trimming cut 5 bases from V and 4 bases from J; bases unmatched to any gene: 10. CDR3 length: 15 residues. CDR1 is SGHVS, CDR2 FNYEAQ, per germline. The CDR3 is CASSPGGALGYGYTF. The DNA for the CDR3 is TGTGCCAGCAGCCCAGGGGGGGCGTTGGGCTATGGCTACACCTTC.

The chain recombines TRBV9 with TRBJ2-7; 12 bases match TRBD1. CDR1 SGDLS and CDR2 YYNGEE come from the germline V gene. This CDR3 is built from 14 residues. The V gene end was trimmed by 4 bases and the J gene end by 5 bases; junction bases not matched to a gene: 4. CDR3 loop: CASSRDRGRDEQYF. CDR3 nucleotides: TGTGCCAGCAGCAGGGACAGGGGGCGGGACGAGCAGTACTTC.

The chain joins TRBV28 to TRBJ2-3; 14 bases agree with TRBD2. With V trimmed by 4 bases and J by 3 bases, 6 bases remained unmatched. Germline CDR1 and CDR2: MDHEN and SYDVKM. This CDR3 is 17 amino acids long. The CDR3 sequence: CASSSPGLAGDTDTQYF. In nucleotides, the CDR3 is TGTGCCAGCAGTTCACCGGGACTAGCGGGAGATACAGATACGCAGTATTTT.

This chain's CDR3 is CSFRQGSVQYF. The CDR3 DNA is TGCAGCTTTAGACAGGGGAGCGTGCAGTACTTC. The chain has TRBV29-1 and TRBJ2-7; 8 bases are shared with TRBD1. From germline, CDR1 is SQVTM and CDR2 ANQGSEA. The CDR3 extends over 11 amino acids. With V trimmed by 8 bases and J by 9 bases, 9 bases remained unmatched.

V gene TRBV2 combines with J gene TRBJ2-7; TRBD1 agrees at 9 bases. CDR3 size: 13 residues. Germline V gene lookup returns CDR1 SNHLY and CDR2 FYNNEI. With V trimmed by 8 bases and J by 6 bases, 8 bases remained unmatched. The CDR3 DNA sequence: TGTGCCAGCTTAAGACAGGGGGAGGGCGAGCAGTACTTC. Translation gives CASLRQGEGEQYF.

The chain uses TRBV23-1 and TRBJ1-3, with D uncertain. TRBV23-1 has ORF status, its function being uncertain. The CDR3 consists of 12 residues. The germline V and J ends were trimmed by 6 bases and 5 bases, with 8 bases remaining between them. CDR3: CASRCDRNTIYF. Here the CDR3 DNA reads TGCGCCAGCAGATGCGACAGAAACACCATATATTTT.

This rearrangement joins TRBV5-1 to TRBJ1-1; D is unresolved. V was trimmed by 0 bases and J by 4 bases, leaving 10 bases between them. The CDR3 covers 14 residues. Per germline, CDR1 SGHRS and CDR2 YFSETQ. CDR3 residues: CASSLVVGSTEAFF. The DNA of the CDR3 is TGCGCCAGCAGCTTGGTTGTGGGAAGCACTGAAGCTTTCTTT.

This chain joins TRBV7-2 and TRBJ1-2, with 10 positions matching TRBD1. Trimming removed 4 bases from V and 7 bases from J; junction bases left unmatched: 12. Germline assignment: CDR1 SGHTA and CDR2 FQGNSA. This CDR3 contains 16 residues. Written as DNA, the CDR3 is TGTGCCAGCAGCTCCAGCCTACACGGGACAGGGGCTGGCTACACCTTC. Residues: CASSSSLHGTGAGYTF.

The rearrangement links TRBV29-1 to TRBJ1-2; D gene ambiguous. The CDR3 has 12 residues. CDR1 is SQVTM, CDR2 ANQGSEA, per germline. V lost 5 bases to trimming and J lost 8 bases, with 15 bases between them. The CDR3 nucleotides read TGCAGCGTTCGGTTTGGGGTGCTCGGCTACACCTTC. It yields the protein CSVRFGVLGYTF.

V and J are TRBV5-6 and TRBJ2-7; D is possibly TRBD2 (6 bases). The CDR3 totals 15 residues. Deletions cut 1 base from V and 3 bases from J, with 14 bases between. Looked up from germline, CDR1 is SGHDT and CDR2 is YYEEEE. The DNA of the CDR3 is TGTGCCAGCAGCTTGCTCCTGGATAGCGGCTACGAGCAGTACTTC. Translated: CASSLLLDSGYEQYF.

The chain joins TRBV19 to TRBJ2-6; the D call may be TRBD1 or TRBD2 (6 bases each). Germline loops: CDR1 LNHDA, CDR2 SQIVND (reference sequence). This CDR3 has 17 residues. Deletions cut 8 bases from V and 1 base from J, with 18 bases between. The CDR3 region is CASQGRDTESGANVLTF. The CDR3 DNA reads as TGTGCCAGTCAAGGGCGGGACACCGAGTCTGGGGCCAACGTCCTGACTTTC. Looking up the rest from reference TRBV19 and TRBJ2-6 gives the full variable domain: DGGITQSPKYLFRKEGQNVTLSCEQNLNHDAMYWYRQDPGQGLRLIYYSQIVNDFQKGDIAEGYSVSREKKESFPLTVTSAQKNPTAFYLCASQGRDTESGANVLTFGAGSRLTVL.

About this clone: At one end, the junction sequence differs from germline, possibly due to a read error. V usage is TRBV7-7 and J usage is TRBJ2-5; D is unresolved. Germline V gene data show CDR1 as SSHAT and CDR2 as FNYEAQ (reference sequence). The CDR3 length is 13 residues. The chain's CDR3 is CASSPRGRGTQYF. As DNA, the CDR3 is TGTGCTAGCAGCCCCCGAGGACGAGGGACCCAGTACTTC. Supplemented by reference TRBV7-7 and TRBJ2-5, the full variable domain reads GAGVSQSPRYKVTKRGQDVTLRCDPISSHATLYWYQQALGQGPEFLTYFNYEAQPDKSGLPSDRFSAERPEGSISTLTIQRTEQRDSAMYRCASSPRGRGTQYFGPGTRLLVL.

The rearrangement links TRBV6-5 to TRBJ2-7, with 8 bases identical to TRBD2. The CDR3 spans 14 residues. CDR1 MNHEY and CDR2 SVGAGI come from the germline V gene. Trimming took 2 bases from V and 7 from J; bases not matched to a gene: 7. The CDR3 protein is CASSYQTGGEEQYF. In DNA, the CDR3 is TGTGCCAGCAGTTACCAAACGGGAGGGGAAGAGCAGTACTTC.

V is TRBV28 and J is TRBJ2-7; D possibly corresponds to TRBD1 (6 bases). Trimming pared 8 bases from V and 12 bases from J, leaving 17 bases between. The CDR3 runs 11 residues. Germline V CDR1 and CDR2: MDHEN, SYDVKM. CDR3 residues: CASGADRRWYF. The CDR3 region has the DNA TGTGCCAGCGGGGCCGACAGGAGGTGGTACTTC. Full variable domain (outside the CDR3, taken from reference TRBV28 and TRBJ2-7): DVKVTQSSRYLVKRTGEKVFLECVQDMDHENMFWYRQDPGLGLRLIYFSYDVKMKEKGDIPEGYSVSREKKERFSLILESASTNQTSMYLCASGADRRWYFGPGTRLTVT.

CDR3 residues: CASSWGQGYEQYF. In nucleotides, the CDR3 is TGCGCCAGCAGCTGGGGACAGGGCTACGAGCAGTACTTC. The V and J genes are TRBV5-1 and TRBJ2-7; 9 nucleotides line up with TRBD1. With V trimmed by 3 bases and J by 3 bases, 1 base remained unmatched. The CDR3 spans 13 residues. Germline CDR1 reads SGHRS; CDR2 reads YFSETQ. Full variable domain (remainder filled in from reference TRBV5-1 and TRBJ2-7): KAGVTQTPRYLIKTRGQQVTLSCSPISGHRSVSWYQQTPGQGLQFLFEYFSETQRNKGNFPGRFSGRQFSNSRSEMNVSTLELGDSALYLCASSWGQGYEQYFGPGTRLTVT.

CDR3 in amino acids: CAWKGGRGRRTSGSKRLFF. The CDR3 region has the DNA TGTGCCTGGAAGGGCGGCAGGGGGCGACGGACTAGCGGGAGCAAGCGTCTGTTCTTC. The rearrangement joins TRBV30 to TRBJ2-1; the match to TRBD2 covers 13 bases. This CDR3 contains 19 residues. The V segment lost 4 bases and the J segment 15 bases; nucleotides outside the gene matches: 27. Germline lookup yields CDR1 GTSNPN and CDR2 SVGIG (reference sequence).